The 16 T cell receptor beta chains reported below all come from one sample, sequenced in a study of blood T cell repertoires in COVID-19. Assay: immunoSEQ multiplex PCR; the TCRdb copy retains only in-frame clones and omits some. The repertoire consists of about 190,000 clones, with 70% to 90% occurring once and the leading ten covering 5.1%. Material for sequencing was peripheral blood. The receptors originated from a woman aged 70 to 79 with active or convalescent COVID-19.

The chain couples TRBV11-2 to TRBJ2-3; D unclear. Germline CDR1 reads SGHAT; CDR2 reads FQNNGV. The CDR3 is 15 residues long. The V gene lost 1 base and the J gene lost 2 bases, with 10 bases spanning the gap. CDR3: CASSLVALSTDTQYF. The CDR3 coding sequence is TGTGCCAGCAGCTTAGTAGCCCTATCCACAGATACGCAGTATTTT.

This chain connects TRBV19 to TRBJ1-2; 7 bases fit TRBD1. This CDR3 is built from 12 residues. With 10 bases clipped from V and 3 bases from J, the junction kept 5 bases outside the gene matches. The germline V gene has CDR1 LNHDA and CDR2 SQIVND (reference sequence). Here the CDR3 DNA reads TGTGCCACCTCCGACAGGGACTATGGCTACACCTTC. Protein sequence: CATSDRDYGYTF.

The chain has TRBV7-2 and TRBJ2-7, with 7 nucleotides matching TRBD1. The germline gives CDR1 SGHTA, CDR2 FQGNSA. CDR3 size: 17 residues. V was pared by 2 bases and J by 2 bases, with 12 bases of the junction left unmatched. CDR3 protein: CASSLRSTGRGTYEQYF. The CDR3 region has the DNA TGTGCCAGCAGCTTAAGATCGACAGGGAGAGGAACCTACGAGCAGTACTTC.

The J gene is TRBJ2-1, the V gene TRBV9; TRBD2 might be the D (6 bases). The germline V and J ends were trimmed by 0 bases and 6 bases, with 13 bases remaining between them. Germline V lookup: CDR1 SGDLS, CDR2 YYNGEE. The CDR3 runs 15 residues. The CDR3 region is CASSVGGGGGNEQFF. CDR3 sequence (DNA): TGTGCCAGCAGCGTAGGGGGTGGGGGAGGCAATGAGCAGTTCTTC. Drawing the rest from reference TRBV9 and TRBJ2-1, the complete variable domain is DSGVTQTPKHLITATGQRVTLRCSPRSGDLSVYWYQQSLDQGLQFLIQYYNGEERAKGNILERFSAQQFPDLHSELNLSSLELGDSALYFCASSVGGGGGNEQFFGPGTRLTVL.

CDR3 amino acids: CASSPDRDYGYTF. CDR3 DNA sequence: TGTGCCAGTAGTCCCGACAGGGACTATGGCTACACCTTC. V and J are TRBV19 and TRBJ1-2; 7 bases agree with TRBD1. Germline loops: CDR1 LNHDA, CDR2 SQIVND (reference sequence). This CDR3 contains 13 residues. Trimming took 5 bases from V and 3 from J; bases not matched to a gene: 3.

J is TRBJ2-3 and V is TRBV5-4, with TRBD2 matching over 10 bases. This CDR3 has 18 amino acids. Germline V gene sequence: CDR1 SGHNT, CDR2 YYREEE (reference sequence). Losses at the gene ends were 0 bases for V and 1 base for J; bases not matched to a gene: 8. CDR3 protein: CASSLAGVAGGGTDTQYF. The CDR3 DNA follows: TGTGCCAGCAGCTTGGCCGGGGTAGCGGGAGGAGGCACAGATACGCAGTATTTT.

The V and J genes are TRBV3-1 (or the pseudogene TRBV3-2) and TRBJ2-7; D is unclear. Between the trimmed V and J ends, which lost 3 bases and 3 bases, there was a span of 9 bases. The CDR3 has 13 residues. Looked up from germline, CDR1 is LGHDT and CDR2 is YNNKEL (reference sequence). CDR3 in DNA: TGTGCCAGCAGCCAGTGGCAAGACTACGAGCAGTACTTC. This codes for CASSQWQDYEQYF.

The genes are TRBV9 and TRBJ2-1, with 7 bases that match TRBD1. Trimming took 4 bases from V and 9 from J; bases not matched to a gene: 1. Germline values: CDR1 SGDLS, CDR2 YYNGEE. The CDR3 has 11 amino acids. This CDR3 is CASSPGGEQFF. CDR3 DNA sequence: TGTGCCAGCAGCCCAGGGGGTGAGCAGTTCTTC.

The J gene is TRBJ2-2, the V gene TRBV7-2; 12 positions agree with TRBD2. Germline V CDR1 and CDR2: SGHTA, FQGNSA. V was clipped by 5 bases and J by 4 bases; unmatched bases: 2. The CDR3 runs 15 residues. The CDR3 region is CASSGLAGLTGELFF. The CDR3 coding sequence is TGTGCCAGCAGCGGACTAGCGGGACTCACCGGGGAGCTGTTTTTT.

This rearrangement joins TRBV13 to TRBJ2-3; D possibly corresponds to TRBD1 (5 bases). Germline V gene sequence: CDR1 PRHDT, CDR2 FYEKMQ (reference sequence). The CDR3 has 14 amino acids. V dropped 5 bases and J dropped 2 bases, with 11 bases sitting between them. CDR3 amino acids: CASSPPTDTDTQYF. The DNA for the CDR3 is TGTGCCAGCAGCCCACCGACAGACACAGATACGCAGTATTTT.

This clone was detected only once. The rearrangement links TRBV29-1 to TRBJ1-5, with D tentatively TRBD1 (6 bases). The V gene lost 4 bases and the J gene lost 2 bases, with 15 bases spanning the gap. Germline-derived CDR1 and CDR2 are SQVTM and ANQGSEA. There are 15 residues in the CDR3. CDR3 sequence: CSVAAAGAGNQPQHF. In DNA form, the CDR3 reads TGCAGCGTTGCTGCTGCGGGGGCCGGCAATCAGCCCCAGCATTTT.

J is TRBJ2-1 and V is TRBV4-1; 9 positions agree with TRBD2. CDR1 and CDR2 (germline): MGHRA, YSYEKL. V gave up 0 bases and J gave up 6 bases; unmatched junction bases: 3. The CDR3 length is 15 residues. CDR3 bases: TGCGCCAGCAGCCAAGAAAGCGGGAGGATCAATGAGCAGTTCTTC. Amino acids: CASSQESGRINEQFF.

This chain connects TRBV7-2 to TRBJ2-3; tentatively, D is TRBD2 (6 bases). Trimming took 5 bases from V and 1 from J, leaving 13 bases between them. Germline values: CDR1 SGHTA, CDR2 FQGNSA. The CDR3 length is 15 residues. DNA for the CDR3: TGTGCCAGCAGCCGGAGGGCCGGGGGCACAGATACGCAGTATTTT. Encoded protein: CASSRRAGGTDTQYF.

V gene TRBV7-3 combines with J gene TRBJ2-1; 8 nucleotides match TRBD2. Germline CDR1 and CDR2: SGHTA and FQGTGA. After removal of 2 bases from V and 3 bases from J, the junction contained 6 bases not matched to a gene. The CDR3 has 16 residues. This CDR3 is CASSLAGGPNYNEQFF. DNA for the CDR3: TGTGCCAGCAGCTTAGCGGGAGGACCCAACTACAATGAGCAGTTCTTC.

Only one count was recorded for this clone. The V gene is TRBV9, the J gene TRBJ1-5, with a weak D call TRBD1 (5 bases). Germline CDR1 reads SGDLS; CDR2 reads YYNGEE. The CDR3 is 15 amino acids. With 2 bases removed from V and 4 bases from J, the gap between germline ends came to 13 bases. The CDR3 DNA reads as TGTGCCAGCAGCGTCGGGGGTAGGACAAATCAGCCCCAGCATTTT. Translation: CASSVGGRTNQPQHF.

V usage is TRBV4-1 and J usage is TRBJ2-2, with 11 positions matching TRBD2. V lost 4 bases, J lost 0 bases, and 4 bases stayed unmatched. The germline V gene encodes CDR1 MGHRA and CDR2 YSYEKL. The CDR3 totals 17 residues. The DNA for the CDR3 is TGCGCCAGCAGCCCTAGCGGGAGGATTTCGAACACCGGGGAGCTGTTTTTT. It yields the protein CASSPSGRISNTGELFF.